Presented here are 30 T cell receptor beta chains from one specimen sequenced in a study of blood T cell repertoires in COVID-19. The protocol was immunoSEQ multiplex PCR, while the TCRdb copy is restricted to in-frame clones and leaves out a portion. Here the sample spans some 63,000 clones, 75% to 85% being singletons. The source material was peripheral blood. The source is a human donor in a cohort sampled during active COVID-19.

Concerning this clone: The same CDR3 is also encoded by other DNA sequences in this sample. The chain employs TRBV19 and TRBJ1-5, with TRBD1 matching 8 bases. There are 14 residues in the CDR3. Germline CDR1 reads LNHDA; CDR2 reads SQIVND (reference sequence). V lost 6 bases, J lost 6 bases, and 7 bases stayed unmatched. The CDR3 nucleotides are TGTGCCAGTAGCCGACAGGGGTTAGGTCAGCCCCAGCATTTT. Protein: CASSRQGLGQPQHF.

The chain is built from TRBV4-2 and TRBJ2-2; TRBD2 matches 7 bases. V dropped 3 bases and J dropped 3; count of bases not matched to a gene: 4. Germline V gives CDR1 LGHNA, CDR2 YNFKEQ. The CDR3 is made up of 15 amino acids. This CDR3 reads CASSQGLRDTGELFF. CDR3 coding DNA: TGTGCCAGCAGCCAGGGACTAAGGGACACCGGGGAGCTGTTTTTT.

To note about this clone: The same CDR3 is also encoded by other DNA sequences in this sample. The chain has TRBV20-1 and TRBJ2-7, with TRBD1 as a possible D gene (5 bases). Looked up from germline, CDR1 is DFQATT and CDR2 is SNEGSKA (reference sequence). The CDR3 is made up of 11 amino acids. The ends were cut back, 2 bases at V and 5 bases at J, with 7 bases in the middle. CDR3 loop: CSARSGHEQYF. The CDR3 coding sequence is TGCAGTGCTAGATCAGGGCACGAGCAGTACTTC.

This chain connects TRBV5-1 to TRBJ1-1, with D perhaps TRBD1 (6 bases). Per the germline V gene, CDR1 is SGHRS and CDR2 is YFSETQ. Deletions cut 1 base from V and 4 bases from J, with 14 bases between. The CDR3 has 15 residues. The CDR3 DNA sequence: TGCGCCAGCAGCTTGAAGTGGGGGCCGGGCACTGAAGCTTTCTTT. This sequence encodes CASSLKWGPGTEAFF. The full variable domain, completed using reference TRBV5-1 and TRBJ1-1, is KAGVTQTPRYLIKTRGQQVTLSCSPISGHRSVSWYQQTPGQGLQFLFEYFSETQRNKGNFPGRFSGRQFSNSRSEMNVSTLELGDSALYLCASSLKWGPGTEAFFGQGTRLTVV.

The chain is built from TRBV6-2 or TRBV6-3 and TRBJ2-5, with 12 bases lining up with TRBD2. Trimming removed 4 bases from V and 13 bases from J; junction bases left unmatched: 1. The CDR3 is 11 residues long. The germline CDR1 and CDR2 sequences are MNHEY and SVGEGT. This CDR3 reads CASSSGLAGYF. The CDR3 DNA sequence: TGTGCCAGCAGTTCGGGACTAGCGGGGTACTTC.

V is TRBV24-1 and J is TRBJ2-1; D remains ambiguous. CDR3 size: 16 residues. Germline CDR1 and CDR2: KGHDR and SFDVKD. V dropped 2 bases and J dropped 0 bases, with 10 bases sitting between them. CDR3 DNA sequence: TGTGCCACCAGTGATTCTCTTCCTAGCTCCTACAATGAGCAGTTCTTC. Its translation: CATSDSLPSSYNEQFF.

The rearrangement uses TRBV24-1 and TRBJ2-3; TRBD2 aligns across 12 bases. The J segment lost 4 bases and the V segment lost 4 bases, leaving 8 bases of the junction unmatched. The length of the CDR3 is 17 residues. Per germline, CDR1 KGHDR and CDR2 SFDVKD. The chain's CDR3 is CATSDQLAGGLPDTQYF. CDR3 nucleotide sequence: TGTGCCACCAGTGACCAACTAGCGGGGGGTCTCCCAGATACGCAGTATTTT.

The CDR3 DNA sequence: TGTGCCAGCAGCTTAGGACTCAACTACGAGCAGTACTTC. As protein: CASSLGLNYEQYF. The gene calls are TRBV7-9 and TRBJ2-7; D is uncertain. CDR3 length: 13 residues. In germline, CDR1 is SEHNR, CDR2 FQNEAQ (reference sequence). V lost 1 base and J 3 bases, leaving 7 bases between the germline ends.

The chain has TRBV18 and TRBJ1-5; 11 bases map to TRBD1. Germline V CDR1 and CDR2: KGHSH, LQKENI. Germline trimming cut 3 bases from V and 6 bases from J; bases unmatched to any gene: 4. CDR3 length: 15 amino acids. The CDR3 bases are TGTGCCAGCTCACCGGGACAGGGGGATGTTCAGCCCCAGCATTTT. Translating gives CASSPGQGDVQPQHF.

The V call is TRBV18, the J call TRBJ1-3; no reliable D call. CDR3 size: 14 residues. Germline CDR1 reads KGHSH; CDR2 reads LQKENI. Trimming left V 3 bases short and J 2 bases short, with 8 bases between. In DNA, the CDR3 is TGTGCCAGCTCACCGGCGGCTACTGGAAACACCATATATTTT. As protein: CASSPAATGNTIYF. Drawing the rest from reference TRBV18 and TRBJ1-3, the complete variable domain is NAGVMQNPRHLVRRRGQEARLRCSPMKGHSHVYWYRQLPEEGLKFMVYLQKENIIDESGMPKERFSAEFPKEGPSILRIQQVVRGDSAAYFCASSPAATGNTIYFGEGSWLTVV.

The rearrangement uses TRBV7-6 and TRBJ2-1; D ambiguous. Germline-derived CDR1 and CDR2 are SGHVS and FNYEAQ. V was cut by 5 bases and J by 9 bases, with 14 bases left in between. The CDR3 spans 13 residues. The CDR3 DNA follows: TGTGCCAGCAGCGCCGCGGATGCCGGTGAGCAGTTCTTC. Encoded protein: CASSAADAGEQFF.

J is TRBJ1-1 and V is TRBV3-1 (or the pseudogene TRBV3-2); perhaps TRBD1 as D (6 bases). V dropped 4 bases and J dropped 4 bases, with 10 bases sitting between them. This CDR3 region has 13 residues. In germline, CDR1 is LGHDT, CDR2 YNNKEL (reference sequence). The CDR3, as DNA: TGTGCCAGCAGCCTAACAGGGTTCACTGAAGCTTTCTTT. This encodes CASSLTGFTEAFF.

This sequence joins TRBV3-1 (or the pseudogene TRBV3-2) and TRBJ2-3; 11 positions match TRBD2. Germline V lookup: CDR1 LGHDT, CDR2 YNNKEL (reference sequence). The V segment lost 0 bases and the J segment 3 bases; nucleotides outside the gene matches: 5. The CDR3 is made up of 17 amino acids. CDR3 DNA sequence: TGTGCCAGCAGCCAAGATCGACCTAGCGGGGGGACAGATACGCAGTATTTT. Its protein is CASSQDRPSGGTDTQYF.

The chain uses TRBV7-8 and TRBJ1-2; 10 bases line up with TRBD1. CDR3 length: 17 residues. V shed 6 bases, J shed 6 bases, and the junction held 16 bases outside the gene matches. Germline CDR1 and CDR2: SGHVS and FQNEAQ. Here the CDR3 reads CASSLRDRGLFLHGYTF. CDR3 coding DNA: TGTGCCAGCAGTCTTCGGGACAGGGGACTTTTCTTGCATGGCTACACCTTC.

This chain joins TRBV7-9 and TRBJ2-7; 12 bases are a match to TRBD2. The CDR3 contains 17 residues. Germline CDR1 is SEHNR and CDR2 is FQNEAQ (reference sequence). The V gene end was trimmed by 1 base and the J gene end by 0 bases; junction bases not matched to a gene: 4. The CDR3, as DNA: TGTGCCAGCAGCTTAGGACTAGCGGGGGCCATCTCCTACGAGCAGTACTTC. Its translation: CASSLGLAGAISYEQYF.

The chain joins TRBV5-1 to TRBJ2-3; no clear D gene. The CDR3 is made up of 16 amino acids. Trimming stripped 0 bases from V and 5 bases from J, with 16 bases between. Per germline, CDR1 SGHRS and CDR2 YFSETQ. In DNA form, the CDR3 reads TGCGCCAGCAGCTTGGGGGTCGACTCCCTTGGAGATACGCAGTATTTT. It yields the protein CASSLGVDSLGDTQYF.

The V gene is TRBV29-1, the J gene TRBJ2-5; 9 positions agree with TRBD1. V was pared by 5 bases and J by 5 bases, with 9 bases of the junction left unmatched. This CDR3 spans 14 amino acids. Germline V gene lookup returns CDR1 SQVTM and CDR2 ANQGSEA. CDR3 DNA: TGCAGCGTTAGTCCCGGGACAGGGTTTGAGACCCAGTACTTC. Amino acids: CSVSPGTGFETQYF.

V is TRBV6-1 and J is TRBJ2-3, with D perhaps matching TRBD1 (6 bases). With 2 bases removed from V and 5 bases from J, the gap between germline ends came to 14 bases. This CDR3 spans 15 amino acids. Germline V gene lookup returns CDR1 MNHNS and CDR2 SASEGT. In DNA form, the CDR3 reads TGTGCCAGCAGTGAACTACAGGGCCTGAGAGATACGCAGTATTTT. Its translation: CASSELQGLRDTQYF.

CDR3 DNA sequence: TGTGCCAGCAGCTTAGCGGGGACTAGCGGGGACGCAGATACGCAGTATTTT. Translating it yields CASSLAGTSGDADTQYF. This chain joins TRBV7-9 and TRBJ2-3, with 13 positions matching TRBD2. The ends lost 0 bases at V and 4 bases at J; junction bases unmatched: 4. Germline CDR1 SEHNR, CDR2 FQNEAQ (reference sequence). The CDR3 has 17 residues.

This chain joins TRBV3-1 (or the pseudogene TRBV3-2) and TRBJ2-2; D might be TRBD2 (6 bases). The ends were cut back, 4 bases at V and 3 bases at J, with 15 bases in the middle. Germline CDR1 is LGHDT and CDR2 is YNNKEL (reference sequence). The CDR3 is made up of 16 amino acids. CDR3 residues: CASSPTGGADTGELFF. Here the CDR3 DNA reads TGTGCCAGCAGCCCCACTGGCGGGGCGGACACCGGGGAGCTGTTTTTT.

V is TRBV5-1 and J is TRBJ2-7; a weak D match, TRBD1 (6 bases). CDR3 length: 14 residues. V lost 4 bases and J 6 bases, leaving 17 bases between the germline ends. Germline-derived CDR1 and CDR2 are SGHRS and YFSETQ. The CDR3 sequence is CASSPGQLLSEQYF. In DNA form, the CDR3 reads TGCGCCAGCAGCCCGGGACAACTACTGAGCGAGCAGTACTTC. Supplemented by reference TRBV5-1 and TRBJ2-7, the full variable domain reads KAGVTQTPRYLIKTRGQQVTLSCSPISGHRSVSWYQQTPGQGLQFLFEYFSETQRNKGNFPGRFSGRQFSNSRSEMNVSTLELGDSALYLCASSPGQLLSEQYFGPGTRLTVT.

The chain carries TRBV11-1 and TRBJ2-5, with 7 bases fitting TRBD1. Trimming at V came to 1 base and at J to 2 bases, leaving 4 bases not matched to a gene. From germline, CDR1 is SGHAT and CDR2 FQDESV (reference sequence). The CDR3 is 15 amino acids. The CDR3 DNA sequence: TGTGCCAGCAGCTTAGAACCAGGGGGTCAAGAGACCCAGTACTTC. It codes for CASSLEPGGQETQYF.

V usage is TRBV5-5 and J usage is TRBJ2-7; 8 bases are a match to TRBD1. V lost 4 bases to trimming and J lost 0 bases; unmatched junction nucleotides: 3. There are 14 residues in the CDR3. Germline CDR1 and CDR2: SGHKS and YYEKEE (reference sequence). CDR3 in DNA: TGTGCCAGCAGCCAGGACAGGGACTCCTACGAGCAGTACTTC. Translated: CASSQDRDSYEQYF.

This chain uses TRBV30 with TRBJ2-3; tentatively, D is TRBD2 (6 bases). The germline V and J ends were trimmed by 2 bases and 2 bases, with 8 bases remaining between them. This CDR3 region has 13 residues. The germline V gene encodes CDR1 GTSNPN and CDR2 SVGIG (reference sequence). The CDR3 sequence is CAWSRRDTDTQYF. The CDR3 DNA is TGTGCCTGGAGTAGGAGGGACACAGATACGCAGTATTTT.

The chain is built from TRBV27 and TRBJ2-1, with TRBD1 as a possible D gene (6 bases). Germline V lookup: CDR1 MNHEY, CDR2 SMNVEV (reference sequence). The ends were cut back, 7 bases at V and 7 bases at J, with 14 bases in the middle. The CDR3 is 13 amino acids. The CDR3 DNA sequence: TGTGCCAGCACGTCTGGACAGTGGAATGAGCAGTTCTTC. Encoded protein: CASTSGQWNEQFF.

The chain is built from TRBV24-1 and TRBJ2-5; D gene uncertain. The CDR3 has 17 residues. V was cut by 2 bases and J by 5 bases, with 20 bases left in between. Looked up from germline, CDR1 is KGHDR and CDR2 is SFDVKD. CDR3 residues: CATSDYNPGQDTETQYF. DNA of the CDR3: TGTGCCACCAGTGATTACAACCCAGGTCAAGACACCGAGACCCAGTACTTC.

This clone was counted a single time. V usage is TRBV7-2 and J usage is TRBJ1-1; perhaps TRBD1 as D (6 bases). The germline V and J ends were trimmed by 7 bases and 5 bases, with 17 bases remaining between them. Germline values: CDR1 SGHTA, CDR2 FQGNSA. This CDR3 contains 14 residues. The CDR3 reads CASTGAARGTEAFF. The DNA for the CDR3 is TGTGCCAGCACAGGGGCCGCCCGAGGGACTGAAGCTTTCTTT.

This clone was detected only once. J is TRBJ1-6 and V is TRBV5-5; D perhaps matches TRBD1 (6 bases). Germline V gene sequence: CDR1 SGHKS, CDR2 YYEKEE (reference sequence). V lost 4 bases and J lost 10, with 18 bases in between. The CDR3 totals 15 residues. CDR3 region: CASSVQQGVGSPLHF. The CDR3 coding sequence is TGTGCCAGCAGCGTTCAACAGGGAGTGGGGTCACCCCTCCACTTT.

The V call is TRBV6-1, the J call TRBJ2-4; 8 positions match TRBD2. Germline CDR1 MNHNS, CDR2 SASEGT. J lost 4 bases, V lost 2 bases, and 1 base had no gene match. The CDR3 loop spans 14 amino acids. The CDR3 reads CASSELAGKNIQYF. The CDR3 DNA reads TGTGCCAGCAGTGAATTAGCGGGGAAAAACATTCAGTACTTC.

The chain has TRBV5-1 and TRBJ2-1; 7 bases agree with TRBD2. J was trimmed by 4 bases and V by 3 bases; bases with no gene match: 4. The CDR3 is made up of 14 amino acids. Germline lookup yields CDR1 SGHRS and CDR2 YFSETQ. DNA of the CDR3: TGCGCCAGCAGCTCGGGGGGACTTTACAATGAGCAGTTCTTC. It codes for CASSSGGLYNEQFF.